This T cell receptor (beta chain) was identified during a study of T cell responses to AZD1222 COVID-19 vaccine. Method: immunoSEQ multiplex PCR; TCRdb's copy keeps in-frame clones and lacks some. The profile shows roughly 120,000 clones, 80% to 90% of them singletons. To note about this clone: Its antigen is not identified.

V lost 5 bases, J lost 8 bases, and 12 bases stayed unmatched. The CDR3 sequence is 15 residues long. Germline V CDR1 and CDR2: MDHEN, SYDVKM. Regarding the study as a whole: Repertoires were sampled only after the peak T cell response.

This chain joins TRBV28 and TRBJ1-2; TRBD1 matches 9 bases. The clonotype originates from an adult in good health. The material sequenced was peripheral blood, taken on day 0 of MenACWY control vaccination. The CDR3 region has the DNA TGTGCCAGCAGTGGGACCGGGACAGGGTCGTGGGGCTACACCTTC. Translated: CASSGTGTGSWGYTF.